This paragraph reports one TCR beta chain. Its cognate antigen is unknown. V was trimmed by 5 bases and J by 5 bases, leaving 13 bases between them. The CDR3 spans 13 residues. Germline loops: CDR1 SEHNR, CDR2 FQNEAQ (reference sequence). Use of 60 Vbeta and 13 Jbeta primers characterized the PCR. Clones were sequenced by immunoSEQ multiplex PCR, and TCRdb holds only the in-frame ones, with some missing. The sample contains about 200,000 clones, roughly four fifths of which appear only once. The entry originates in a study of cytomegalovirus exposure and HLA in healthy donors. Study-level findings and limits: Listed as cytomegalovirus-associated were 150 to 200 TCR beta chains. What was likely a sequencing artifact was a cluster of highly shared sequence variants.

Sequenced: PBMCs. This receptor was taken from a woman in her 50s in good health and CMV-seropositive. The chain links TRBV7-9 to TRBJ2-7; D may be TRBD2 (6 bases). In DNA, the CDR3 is TGTGCCAGCAGCGCCGCGGGAAGGGACGAGCAGTACTTC. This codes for CASSAAGRDEQYF. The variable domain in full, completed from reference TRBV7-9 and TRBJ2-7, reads DTGVSQNPRHKITKRGQNVTFRCDPISEHNRLYWYRQTLGQGPEFLTYFQNEAQLEKSRLLSDRFSAERPKGSFSTLEIQRTEQGDSAMYLCASSAAGRDEQYFGPGTRLTVT.